The present T cell receptor beta chain was sequenced within a study of blood T cell repertoires in COVID-19. Produced via immunoSEQ multiplex PCR; TCRdb's table is partial and in-frame only. This sample has about 480,000 clones; about 89% occur once, and the top ten carry about 4.3%. Germline V lookup: CDR1 MDHEN, CDR2 SYDVKM. The CDR3 totals 13 residues. This TCR derives from a woman in her twenties or thirties with acute or convalescent COVID-19. The sequenced sample was peripheral blood. The chain combines TRBV28 with TRBJ2-1; possibly TRBD2 for D (5 bases). The CDR3 nucleotides are TGTGCTAGCGAAAGAGACTCTCCCCATGAGCAGTTCTTC. It encodes CASERDSPHEQFF.